Below, 6 T cell receptor beta chains from the same sample are listed, as sequenced in a study of cytomegalovirus exposure and HLA in healthy donors. The PCR contained 60 Vbeta and 13 Jbeta primers. Here immunoSEQ multiplex PCR was the method, and the copy in TCRdb shows in-frame clones only, minus some. The profile shows about 57,000 clones, roughly 77% of them singletons. Input material: PBMCs. All receptors come from a young man in good health and CMV-seropositive.

In this sample, this clone turned up a few times. The rearrangement joins TRBV5-4 to TRBJ1-4; TRBD1 agrees at 7 bases. With V trimmed by 4 bases and J by 4 bases, 7 bases remained unmatched. Germline loops: CDR1 SGHNT, CDR2 YYREEE (reference sequence). The CDR3 loop spans 15 amino acids. The CDR3 coding sequence is TGTGCCAGCAGCCCGGGGACAGTGAATAATGAAAAACTGTTTTTT. Its translation: CASSPGTVNNEKLFF.

The chain joins TRBV29-1 to TRBJ2-5; 7 positions match TRBD2. This CDR3 has 16 residues. Germline trimming cut 3 bases from V and 2 bases from J; bases unmatched to any gene: 12. Looked up from germline, CDR1 is SQVTM and CDR2 is ANQGSEA. The CDR3 loop is CSVEIGGGGRQETQYF. The CDR3 nucleotides are TGCAGCGTTGAGATCGGTGGCGGGGGAAGACAAGAGACCCAGTACTTC.

This clone has a single count. The chain is built from TRBV29-1 and TRBJ1-1, with D perhaps matching TRBD1 (5 bases). Trimming removed 6 bases at V and 4 bases at J, with 18 bases between. CDR1 SQVTM and CDR2 ANQGSEA come from the germline V gene. The CDR3 runs to 14 residues. Here the CDR3 reads CSVALGGRATEAFF. The CDR3 DNA is TGCAGCGTCGCATTGGGGGGAAGGGCCACTGAAGCTTTCTTT.

The V gene is TRBV7-9, the J gene TRBJ1-2, with TRBD1 matching 7 bases. The J segment lost 2 bases and the V segment lost 5 bases, leaving 8 bases of the junction unmatched. This CDR3 is 15 amino acids long. Germline values: CDR1 SEHNR, CDR2 FQNEAQ (reference sequence). DNA of the CDR3: TGTGCCAGCAGCCGCATAGGGGGCTCGAACTATGGCTACACCTTC. It encodes CASSRIGGSNYGYTF.

A few counts support this clone. The genes are TRBV2 and TRBJ1-6; D is ambiguous. The CDR3 contains 16 residues. Between the trimmed V and J ends, which lost 6 bases and 6 bases, there was a span of 18 bases. From germline, CDR1 is SNHLY and CDR2 FYNNEI. The CDR3 DNA reads as TGTGCCAGCAGCAATCCCCTCCAGAGGGCTAATTCACCCCTCCACTTT. It translates to CASSNPLQRANSPLHF. Supplemented by reference TRBV2 and TRBJ1-6, the full variable domain reads EPEVTQTPSHQVTQMGQEVILRCVPISNHLYFYWYRQILGQKVEFLVSFYNNEISEKSEIFDDQFSVERPDGSNFTLKIRSTKLEDSAMYFCASSNPLQRANSPLHFGNGTRLTVT.

This chain connects TRBV9 to TRBJ1-3; D unclear. The CDR3 contains 14 residues. Deletions cut 0 bases from V and 0 bases from J, with 4 bases between. Germline loops: CDR1 SGDLS, CDR2 YYNGEE. The CDR3 protein is CASSVESSGNTIYF. CDR3 coding DNA: TGTGCCAGCAGCGTAGAGAGCTCTGGAAACACCATATATTTT. The complete variable domain, with remaining parts taken from reference TRBV9 and TRBJ1-3, reads DSGVTQTPKHLITATGQRVTLRCSPRSGDLSVYWYQQSLDQGLQFLIQYYNGEERAKGNILERFSAQQFPDLHSELNLSSLELGDSALYFCASSVESSGNTIYFGEGSWLTVV.